These 8 T cell receptor beta chains came from one sample sequenced in a study of blood T cell repertoires in COVID-19 (dated by TCRdb to 2019 to 2021). Library prep was done by the immunoSEQ multiplex PCR assay. TCRdb took this table from immuneACCESS and kept in-frame rearrangements with V and J called. Such tables lack part of the clones; where checked against another copy, unresolved V genes explain under half of the gap, and the rest is unexplained. Recorded for this sample are around 190,000 clones; approximately 90% of them occurred a single time. The ten most abundant clones make up 20% to 25% of the sample. Sequenced: PBMCs or T cells enriched from blood (not recorded which). Every receptor here comes from a woman aged 40 to 50 in a cohort exposed to, infected with or recovered from COVID-19 (not recorded which).

In its sample, this clone was seen a few times. This chain joins TRBV4-2 and TRBJ2-1; D remains ambiguous. The V gene lost 1 base and the J gene lost 12 bases, with 10 bases spanning the gap. The V gene's germline CDR1 is LGHNA and CDR2 YNFKEQ. This CDR3 comprises 12 residues. CDR3 loop: CASSQGINGQFF. CDR3 DNA: TGTGCCAGCAGCCAAGGAATAAACGGGCAGTTCTTC.

The rearrangement joins TRBV19 to TRBJ1-6; the D gene is possibly TRBD1 (6 bases). Trimming left V 1 base short and J 8 bases short, with 12 bases between. CDR3 size: 15 residues. CDR1 LNHDA and CDR2 SQIVND come from the germline V gene (reference sequence). The CDR3, as DNA: TGTGCCAGTAGTATAGGGGGAGCAGGGGATTCACCCCTCCACTTT. It specifies CASSIGGAGDSPLHF.

The rearrangement links TRBV11-3 to TRBJ2-5, with TRBD2 as a possible D gene (5 bases). Germline CDR1 SGHNT, CDR2 YENEEA. This CDR3 has 14 residues. Trimming took 6 bases from V and 2 from J, leaving 13 bases between them. The CDR3 loop reads CASRKGTGQETQYF. In DNA form, the CDR3 reads TGTGCCAGCAGAAAGGGAACGGGGCAAGAGACCCAGTACTTC. Together with reference TRBV11-3 and TRBJ2-5, the CDR3 gives the full variable domain: EAGVVQSPRYKIIEKKQPVAFWCNPISGHNTLYWYLQNLGQGPELLIRYENEEAVDDSQLPKDRFSAERLKGVDSTLKIQPAELGDSAVYLCASRKGTGQETQYFGPGTRLLVL.

The chain is built from TRBV16 and TRBJ1-5, with D possibly being TRBD1 (6 bases). V lost 2 bases and J 4 bases, leaving 6 bases between the germline ends. This CDR3 contains 13 residues. The germline CDR1 and CDR2 sequences are KGHSY and FQNENV. The CDR3 reads CASSQTGNQPQHF. The CDR3, as DNA: TGTGCCAGCAGCCAAACAGGGAATCAGCCCCAGCATTTT.

The chain recombines TRBV6-2 or TRBV6-3 with TRBJ2-5; the D gene is possibly TRBD1 (5 bases). V shed 3 bases and J shed 5 bases, with 13 bases lying between them. The V gene's germline CDR1 is MNHEY and CDR2 SVGEGT. The CDR3 loop spans 14 amino acids. The DNA for the CDR3 is TGTGCCAGCAGTTATTCTAGGACAATGGAGACCCAGTACTTC. As protein: CASSYSRTMETQYF.

J is TRBJ2-7 and V is TRBV4-1, with D maybe TRBD2 (5 bases). Germline lookup yields CDR1 MGHRA and CDR2 YSYEKL. This CDR3 region has 14 residues. The V and J ends lost 0 bases and 4 bases respectively, with 10 bases between them. Here the CDR3 reads CASSQDYGEYEQYF. The DNA for the CDR3 is TGCGCCAGCAGCCAAGATTATGGGGAGTACGAGCAGTACTTC.

The chain carries TRBV29-1 and TRBJ1-1; TRBD1 is a possible D gene (5 bases). The CDR3 runs 17 residues. CDR1 is SQVTM and CDR2 is ANQGSEA in the germline V gene. Trimming cost V 4 bases and J 0 bases, with 21 bases left between them. DNA of the CDR3: TGCAGCGTTGGGGTACCTATTGGTAGGGGCGTGAACACTGAAGCTTTCTTT. Translating it yields CSVGVPIGRGVNTEAFF.

This chain joins TRBV16 and TRBJ1-1; the D gene is possibly TRBD1 (6 bases). V was clipped by 0 bases and J by 1 base, with 6 bases between them. This CDR3 region has 14 residues. Per germline, CDR1 KGHSY and CDR2 FQNENV. CDR3 loop: CASSQSGANTEAFF. CDR3 bases: TGTGCCAGCAGCCAATCGGGGGCGAACACTGAAGCTTTCTTT.